One and the same sample provided the 29 T cell receptor beta chains below, sequenced in a study of CD8 T cells in Susac syndrome. When the RNA was reverse transcribed, random hexamers were used with an input of about 0.5 to 1 ug. TCRdb reprocessed the immunoSEQ multiplex PCR reads with MiXCR, giving one entry per CDR3 protein. The table has some 160,000 distinct CDR3 sequences, approximately 96% seen once. Specimen: CD8+ T cells from PBMCs. The receptors were sampled from a human donor with multiple sclerosis.

This chain joins TRBV2 and TRBJ2-7; D is uncertain. Deletions cut 1 base from V and 2 bases from J, with 12 bases between. The CDR3 runs to 15 residues. The germline V gene has CDR1 SNHLY and CDR2 FYNNEI. The CDR3 bases are TGTGCCAGCAGTGAAGGGAGCAGCAGTACCTACGAGCAGTACTTC. Translation gives CASSEGSSSTYEQYF.

V is TRBV29-1 and J is TRBJ1-1, with 9 bases matching TRBD1. Trimming at V came to 0 bases and at J to 11 bases, leaving 10 bases not matched to a gene. This CDR3 contains 14 residues. Germline V CDR1 and CDR2: SQVTM, ANQGSEA. The CDR3 nucleotides are TGCAGCGTTGAAGATCCCGGGACAGGGTCTTTGGCTTTCTTT. It translates to CSVEDPGTGSLAFF.

The chain joins TRBV20-1 to TRBJ1-6; possible D gene TRBD1, 6 bases. CDR1 DFQATT and CDR2 SNEGSKA come from the germline V gene (reference sequence). Trimming removed 6 bases from V and 3 bases from J, with 12 bases in between. This CDR3 contains 14 residues. CDR3 in amino acids: CSASGGNYNSPLHF. In nucleotides, the CDR3 is TGCAGTGCAAGCGGGGGCAACTATAATTCACCCCTCCACTTT.

This sequence joins TRBV5-4 and TRBJ1-1; D call uncertain. This CDR3 spans 13 amino acids. V was cut by 2 bases and J by 6 bases, with 11 bases left in between. CDR1 and CDR2 (germline): SGHNT, YYREEE (reference sequence). CDR3 sequence (DNA): TGTGCCAGCAGCTTCTGGCCCCTCCCTGAAGCTTTCTTT. Amino acid sequence: CASSFWPLPEAFF.

The V call is TRBV12-3 or TRBV12-4, the J call TRBJ2-1, with 15 bases fitting TRBD2. V lost 6 bases, J lost 2 bases, and 5 bases stayed unmatched. CDR3 length: 17 amino acids. CDR3 nucleotides: TGTGCCAGCAGAATGGGACTAGCGGGAGGAACCTACAATGAGCAGTTCTTC. It is translated as CASRMGLAGGTYNEQFF.

The chain carries TRBV5-6 and TRBJ2-5; D not certain. The CDR3 has 15 residues. The V end lost 4 bases, the J end lost 0 bases, and 13 bases lay between the germline ends. Looked up from germline, CDR1 is SGHDT and CDR2 is YYEEEE. Here the CDR3 reads CASSDEPYYQETQYF. The CDR3 coding sequence is TGTGCCAGCAGCGATGAACCCTATTACCAAGAGACCCAGTACTTC.

The chain couples TRBV7-9 to TRBJ1-5; 8 nucleotides match TRBD1. The CDR3 sequence is 14 residues long. Trimming took 7 bases from V and 4 from J; bases not matched to a gene: 6. Germline loops: CDR1 SEHNR, CDR2 FQNEAQ (reference sequence). In nucleotides, the CDR3 is TGTGCCAGCACCTCAGGGGGCTGGAATCAGCCCCAGCATTTT. Its translation: CASTSGGWNQPQHF. Supplemented by reference TRBV7-9 and TRBJ1-5, the full variable domain reads DTGVSQNPRHKITKRGQNVTFRCDPISEHNRLYWYRQTLGQGPEFLTYFQNEAQLEKSRLLSDRFSAERPKGSFSTLEIQRTEQGDSAMYLCASTSGGWNQPQHFGDGTRLSIL.

The genes are TRBV2 and TRBJ1-6, with unresolved D. The CDR3 is made up of 14 amino acids. The V and J ends lost 5 bases and 4 bases respectively, with 9 bases between them. Germline-derived CDR1 and CDR2 are SNHLY and FYNNEI. CDR3 in amino acids: CASSNREYNSPLHF. CDR3 DNA: TGTGCCAGCAGTAACCGGGAATATAATTCACCCCTCCACTTT.

The DNA of the CDR3 is TGTGCCAGCAGTATCTCGTCCACGGAGCAGTTCTTC. It translates to CASSISSTEQFF. This chain connects TRBV28 to TRBJ2-1; D is undetermined. V was trimmed by 5 bases and J by 10 bases, leaving 12 bases between them. Germline CDR1 reads MDHEN; CDR2 reads SYDVKM. The CDR3 is 12 residues long.

The genes are TRBV29-1 and TRBJ2-1; 9 bases fit TRBD2. Germline CDR1 and CDR2: SQVTM and ANQGSEA. The ends lost 5 bases at V and 7 bases at J; junction bases unmatched: 9. There are 14 residues in the CDR3. The CDR3 DNA sequence: TGCAGCGTTAATAGCGGGAGCACGGGGAATGAGCAGTTCTTC. Amino acids: CSVNSGSTGNEQFF.

This clonotype came up a few times. The chain combines TRBV7-7 with TRBJ2-3, with D possibly being TRBD2 (5 bases). Trimming pared 1 base from V and 5 bases from J, leaving 13 bases between. The V gene's germline CDR1 is SSHAT and CDR2 FNYEAQ (reference sequence). The CDR3 runs 15 residues. The CDR3 region is CASSLGTSPGDTQYF. CDR3 bases: TGTGCCAGCAGCTTAGGGACTTCACCGGGAGATACGCAGTATTTT.

This chain connects TRBV27 to TRBJ1-1; TRBD1 might be the D (5 bases). The CDR3 sequence is 14 residues long. Germline values: CDR1 MNHEY, CDR2 SMNVEV (reference sequence). Trimming pared 5 bases from V and 1 base from J, leaving 11 bases between. Written as DNA, the CDR3 is TGTGCCAGCAGTCTAGGGACGTCGAACACTGAAGCTTTCTTT. Residues: CASSLGTSNTEAFF.

The gene calls are TRBV9 and TRBJ1-5, with 7 bases aligning to TRBD1. The CDR3 runs to 14 residues. V lost 4 bases and J lost 2; bases outside the gene matches: 3. In germline, CDR1 is SGDLS, CDR2 YYNGEE. In DNA, the CDR3 is TGTGCCAGCAGCCAGGGACAGCGCAATCAGCCCCAGCATTTT. Translating gives CASSQGQRNQPQHF.

The V gene is TRBV6-1, the J gene TRBJ2-1; 9 positions agree with TRBD1. J lost 10 bases, V lost 5 bases, and 15 bases had no gene match. The germline gives CDR1 MNHNS, CDR2 SASEGT. CDR3 length: 16 amino acids. Here the CDR3 reads CASSPRQGEVIEEQFF. CDR3 coding DNA: TGTGCCAGCAGTCCAAGACAGGGGGAGGTCATAGAGGAGCAGTTCTTC.

This chain links TRBV29-1 with TRBJ2-7, with 11 bases matching TRBD1. CDR1 is SQVTM and CDR2 is ANQGSEA in the germline V gene. The V and J ends lost 0 bases and 2 bases, in that order; junction bases with no gene match: 6. This CDR3 has 16 amino acids. CDR3 residues: CSVEDGGTGGAYEQYF. Written as DNA, the CDR3 is TGCAGCGTTGAAGACGGAGGGACAGGGGGGGCCTACGAGCAGTACTTC.

The chain couples TRBV2 to TRBJ1-1, with 9 bases fitting TRBD1. V dropped 9 bases and J dropped 0; count of bases not matched to a gene: 2. Germline CDR1 SNHLY, CDR2 FYNNEI. The CDR3 length is 13 residues. DNA of the CDR3: TGTGCCAGTAGACAGGGGGTGAACACTGAAGCTTTCTTT. Its protein product is CASRQGVNTEAFF.

CDR3 region: CASPPGAYNEQFF. The CDR3 nucleotides are TGTGCCAGCCCCCCGGGGGCCTACAATGAGCAGTTCTTC. The chain recombines TRBV9 with TRBJ2-1, with D possibly matching TRBD2 (6 bases). Per germline, CDR1 SGDLS and CDR2 YYNGEE. The V and J ends lost 7 bases and 2 bases respectively, with 10 bases between them. The CDR3 extends over 13 amino acids.

V usage is TRBV20-1 and J usage is TRBJ1-1; D call uncertain. Trimming shortened V by 3 bases and J by 1 base, and 6 bases separated the two germline ends. The CDR3 is made up of 12 amino acids. The germline V gene encodes CDR1 DFQATT and CDR2 SNEGSKA (reference sequence). Here the CDR3 DNA reads TGCAGTGCTAGCCCGGAGAACACTGAAGCTTTCTTT. Translated, it gives CSASPENTEAFF.

The chain joins TRBV20-1 to TRBJ1-2, with D possibly TRBD1 on 6 matching bases. The CDR3 spans 15 residues. V lost 6 bases and J lost 5, with 22 bases in between. The germline CDR1 and CDR2 sequences are DFQATT and SNEGSKA (reference sequence). CDR3: CSAARGAGDSYGYTF. The DNA of the CDR3 is TGCAGTGCGGCGAGGGGGGCAGGGGATTCGTATGGCTACACCTTC.

The chain links TRBV4-2 to TRBJ2-1; D is perhaps TRBD1 or TRBD2 (6 bases each). Germline values: CDR1 LGHNA, CDR2 YNFKEQ. The CDR3 extends over 17 amino acids. Trimming took off 4 bases at V and 0 bases at J, with 16 bases between the two ends. This chain's CDR3 is CASSLGGGDSSYNEQFF. The CDR3 DNA is TGTGCCAGCAGCCTCGGGGGCGGGGATAGCTCCTACAATGAGCAGTTCTTC.

This chain uses TRBV29-1 with TRBJ2-7; D is possibly TRBD1 (5 bases). V dropped 4 bases and J dropped 5 bases, with 6 bases sitting between them. Germline V CDR1 and CDR2: SQVTM, ANQGSEA. This CDR3 spans 10 amino acids. This CDR3 is CSVGRDEQYF. The CDR3, as DNA: TGCAGCGTTGGCAGGGACGAGCAGTACTTC.

The genes are TRBV9 and TRBJ2-2; D might be TRBD1 (6 bases). Germline V lookup: CDR1 SGDLS, CDR2 YYNGEE. The V and J ends lost 0 bases and 10 bases respectively, with 10 bases between them. The CDR3 is 13 amino acids. DNA of the CDR3: TGTGCCAGCAGCGTAGCAGGGGCCGTGGAGCTGTTTTTT. This encodes CASSVAGAVELFF.

The gene calls are TRBV15 and TRBJ2-7; 7 bases align to TRBD2. Losses at the gene ends were 2 bases for V and 0 bases for J; bases not matched to a gene: 7. Germline V CDR1 and CDR2: LNHNV, YYDKDF (reference sequence). The CDR3 runs 16 residues. The CDR3 loop reads CATSRLLAEDSYEQYF. The DNA for the CDR3 is TGTGCCACCAGCAGACTTCTAGCGGAAGACTCCTACGAGCAGTACTTC.

The chain combines TRBV20-1 with TRBJ2-2; 7 bases line up with TRBD1. Trimming cost V 2 bases and J 3 bases; bases outside gene matches: 0. Per germline, CDR1 DFQATT and CDR2 SNEGSKA (reference sequence). The CDR3 is 13 amino acids. The CDR3 region has the DNA TGCAGTGCTAGAACAGGGGACACCGGGGAGCTGTTTTTT. Translating it yields CSARTGDTGELFF.

This chain uses TRBV29-1 with TRBJ2-7; D remains ambiguous. Germline CDR1 is SQVTM and CDR2 is ANQGSEA. V lost 7 bases, J lost 3 bases, and 10 bases lay in between. This CDR3 has 11 residues. The CDR3 loop is CSAVFLYEQYF. The DNA of the CDR3 is TGCAGCGCGGTCTTCCTCTACGAGCAGTACTTC.

The CDR3 region has the DNA TGCAGCGTTCTTCCGACTAGCGGGATTGCCTACAATGAGCAGTTCTTC. Translated: CSVLPTSGIAYNEQFF. This chain uses TRBV29-1 with TRBJ2-1, with TRBD2 identical over 11 bases. CDR3 length equals 16 residues. After removal of 5 bases from V and 2 bases from J, the junction contained 8 bases not matched to a gene. CDR1 and CDR2 (germline): SQVTM, ANQGSEA.

V is TRBV2 and J is TRBJ2-7, with TRBD1 matching over 8 bases. This CDR3 spans 15 amino acids. V lost 1 base and J lost 5; bases outside the gene matches: 7. Germline V CDR1 and CDR2: SNHLY, FYNNEI. The CDR3 DNA reads TGTGCCAGCAGTGAAGGGCGGCAGGGGGCCCACGAGCAGTACTTC. Amino acid sequence: CASSEGRQGAHEQYF.

The rearrangement links TRBV14 to TRBJ2-5; TRBD2 agrees at 10 bases. CDR1 is SGHDN and CDR2 is FVKESK in the germline V gene. The ends lost 0 bases at V and 4 bases at J; junction bases unmatched: 8. CDR3 length equals 17 residues. DNA for the CDR3: TGTGCCAGCAGCCAAGAGACTAGCGGGTATCGGAGAGAGACCCAGTACTTC. Amino acid sequence: CASSQETSGYRRETQYF.

The chain joins TRBV27 to TRBJ2-1; 7 nucleotides align to TRBD1. The CDR3 is 15 residues long. Germline V lookup: CDR1 MNHEY, CDR2 SMNVEV (reference sequence). J gave up 8 bases and V 4 bases, and 11 bases lay outside the gene matches. The CDR3 spells CASSSWDSNWDEQFF. The CDR3 DNA is TGTGCCAGCAGTTCTTGGGACAGTAATTGGGATGAGCAGTTCTTC.